This is a list of T cell receptor beta chains from one sample in a study of radiation and T cells in renal cell carcinoma. Here immunoSEQ multiplex PCR was the method, and the copy in TCRdb shows in-frame clones only, minus some. The top ten hold about 11% of the sample, which has 130,000 or so clones, roughly 84% seen once. Sample: blood, taken from a patient whose treatment included radiotherapy and nephrectomy. Receptors originate from a woman aged 45 to 65 with renal cell carcinoma. Each CDR3 is given with its conserved first and last residue. The D gene is left open where the match is weak. Clone size is given for some rows only: seen once, a few or many times, or a class if the clone is expanded.

CDR3nt	CDR3aa	abundance	v_gene	j_gene	d_gene
TGTGCCACCAGCACGGGGGGACGCAATCAGCCCCAGCATTTT	CATSTGGRNQPQHF	NA	TRBV15	TRBJ1-5	NA
TGTGCCAGCAGCTTAGACTCCGGAAAGAACACTGAAGCTTTCTTT	CASSLDSGKNTEAFF	few	TRBV7-3	TRBJ1-1	NA
TGCGCCAGCAGCTTGGGACAGGGGGCTAATGAAAAACTGTTTTTT	CASSLGQGANEKLFF	NA	TRBV5-1	TRBJ1-4	TRBD1
TGTGCCAGCAGCTTGGGGGCTGGGACAGGTAGCACAGATACGCAGTATTTT	CASSLGAGTGSTDTQYF	NA	TRBV5-8	TRBJ2-3	TRBD1
TGTGCCAGCAGCTTGGTCCAAGAGACCCAGTACTTC	CASSLVQETQYF	once	TRBV5-6	TRBJ2-5	NA
TGTGCCAGCAGCTCAGACTGGGGGCCGGAAGAGACCCAGTACTTC	CASSSDWGPEETQYF	once	TRBV5-8	TRBJ2-5	NA
TGTGCCAGACGGACCGGCAGGGGCGGCGGCTACACCTTC	CARRTGRGGGYTF	NA	TRBV19	TRBJ1-2	NA
TGCAGCGTTGCAAAAACAGGGGTTATGTCAGATACGCAGTATTTT	CSVAKTGVMSDTQYF	once	TRBV29-1	TRBJ2-3	TRBD1
TGTGCCAGCAGCTTCCAAACAGGGGGCGCGGAAGGCTACACCTTC	CASSFQTGGAEGYTF	NA	TRBV7-8	TRBJ1-2	TRBD1
TGCGCCAGCAGCTTGGAGGCCGGCCGCTCTGGAAACACCATATATTTT	CASSLEAGRSGNTIYF	NA	TRBV5-1	TRBJ1-3	NA
TGCGCCAGCAGCCAAGTAGGCGGGAGCTCTGGAAACACCATATATTTT	CASSQVGGSSGNTIYF	once	TRBV4-1	TRBJ1-3	NA
TGTGCCAGCGCTCCCCCAGGGAGGAATGAGCAGTTCTTC	CASAPPGRNEQFF	NA	TRBV7-9	TRBJ2-1	NA
TGCGCCAGCAGCCCCCCGGGACATTCAAGCACAGATACGCAGTATTTT	CASSPPGHSSTDTQYF	NA	TRBV5-1	TRBJ2-3	NA
TGCGCCAGCAGCTTGGCCGAGGGGGGGCTGTTTGGCTACACCTTC	CASSLAEGGLFGYTF	NA	TRBV5-1	TRBJ1-2	NA
TGTGCCAGCAGCGTAGCGGTGGGGGAGCTGTTTTTT	CASSVAVGELFF	NA	TRBV9	TRBJ2-2	NA
TGTGCCAGTAGTAAAGGACAGAACAATCAGCCCCAGCATTTT	CASSKGQNNQPQHF	NA	TRBV19	TRBJ1-5	NA
TGTGCCAGCAGCTTAGAGGGCGTGGTAGAAGCTTTCTTT	CASSLEGVVEAFF	NA	TRBV7-8	TRBJ1-1	NA
TGTGCCAGCAGCCGCTCACGCGGGGGGGAGCAGTTCTTC	CASSRSRGGEQFF	once	TRBV14	TRBJ2-1	TRBD2
TGTGCCAGTACACTGGACAGGACGGAGACCCAGTACTTC	CASTLDRTETQYF	NA	TRBV25-1	TRBJ2-5	TRBD1
TGTGCCAGTAGTAATTGGCCGCCGGGCAGTGAGCAGTTCTTC	CASSNWPPGSEQFF	NA	TRBV19	TRBJ2-1	NA
TGTGCCAGCAGCTTAAGGCTGGCGGGGGAGGACGAGCAGTACTTC	CASSLRLAGEDEQYF	NA	TRBV7-6	TRBJ2-7	TRBD2
TGTGCCAGCAGCTTAGTTCTAGACAGCCCAAAAAGGATTCAGTACTTC	CASSLVLDSPKRIQYF	NA	TRBV11-2	TRBJ2-4	NA
TGTGCCAGCAGCTTAACGGCGGGGGCATACACTGAAGCTTTCTTT	CASSLTAGAYTEAFF	NA	TRBV7-3	TRBJ1-1	NA
TGTGCCAGCAGGACAGGGGGAGTTAACACTGAAGCTTTCTTT	CASRTGGVNTEAFF	NA	TRBV6-5	TRBJ1-1	TRBD1
TGCGCCAGCTTGGACAGGGAACTTCCACCCCTCCACTTT	CASLDRELPPLHF	NA	TRBV10-1	TRBJ1-6	TRBD1
TGTGCCAGCAGCTTTAGGGGAGACAGGGTTGGCTACACCTTC	CASSFRGDRVGYTF	NA	TRBV11-2	TRBJ1-2	TRBD1
TGTGCCAGCAGCCCAGGAAGGAGGAATTTGAACTATGGCTACACCTTC	CASSPGRRNLNYGYTF	once	TRBV7-2	TRBJ1-2	NA
TGTGCCAGTTCAAGTAGCACAGATACGCAGTATTTT	CASSSSTDTQYF	NA	TRBV14	TRBJ2-3	NA
TGTGCCGTCCGCCCCCTAGCGGGGGCCTCCTACGAGCAGTACTTC	CAVRPLAGASYEQYF	NA	TRBV10-3	TRBJ2-7	TRBD2
TGCAGCGCTGGCCCAACAGCGGGAGAGAGGACGGACACTGAAGCTTTCTTT	CSAGPTAGERTDTEAFF	NA	TRBV29-1	TRBJ1-1	NA
TGCGCCAGCAGCTTGGGATACACAGATACGCAGTATTTT	CASSLGYTDTQYF	NA	TRBV5-1	TRBJ2-3	NA
TGTGCCAGCTCAACAGGGACCTCTGGAAACACCATATATTTT	CASSTGTSGNTIYF	NA	TRBV18	TRBJ1-3	NA
TGTGCCAGTAGTACCCTCCGGGACCCTGGGGGCTATGGCTACACCTTC	CASSTLRDPGGYGYTF	NA	TRBV19	TRBJ1-2	NA
TGCGCCAGCAGCCGAGGGAGCGGGGAAGGGAATGAGCAGTTCTTC	CASSRGSGEGNEQFF	NA	TRBV5-1	TRBJ2-1	TRBD2
TGTGCCAGCAGAGAGGACAAAAAAGCTTTCTTT	CASREDKKAFF	NA	TRBV9	TRBJ1-1	NA
TGTGCCAGCAGTTCCGAAACAGGGGGTGGTTACGAGCAGTACTTC	CASSSETGGGYEQYF	NA	TRBV7-6	TRBJ2-7	TRBD1
TGTGCCAGCAGCCTCCTAGTGACGGCGATTGAAGCTTTCTTT	CASSLLVTAIEAFF	NA	TRBV6-1	TRBJ1-1	NA
TGTGCTAGCAGCTCCCTGACTAGCACGGAGACCCAGTACTTC	CASSSLTSTETQYF	NA	TRBV7-7	TRBJ2-5	TRBD2
TGCGCCAGCAGCCAAAACTGGGCAGAGAAATTCTATGGCTACACCTTC	CASSQNWAEKFYGYTF	NA	TRBV4-1	TRBJ1-2	NA
TGTGCCAGCAGCGTAGTGGTAGGGATCGGGGATGGCTACACCTTC	CASSVVVGIGDGYTF	NA	TRBV9	TRBJ1-2	NA
TGTGCCAGCAGCGTAGAACAGATGAACACTGAAGCTTTCTTT	CASSVEQMNTEAFF	few	TRBV9	TRBJ1-1	NA
TGTGCCAGCAGTCTCCCCCAGGGCGAGGGTTCACCCCTCCACTTT	CASSLPQGEGSPLHF	many	TRBV6-1	TRBJ1-6	NA